The 30 T cell receptor beta chains in this list originate from one sample, sequenced in a study of T cells after posttransplantation cyclophosphamide (TCRdb year 2016). Preparation of the library involved the immunoSEQ multiplex PCR assay. Imported from immuneACCESS, the table was reduced by TCRdb to in-frame sequences with V and J called. These copies leave out some clones; in studies compared against another copy, an unresolved V gene accounts for under half, and the cause of the remainder is not known. In this sample the table shows about 66,000 clones, 80% to 95% of which occur a single time. The ten largest clonotypes hold under 3% of the sample. Sequencing was carried out using PBMCs. The receptors stem from a woman in her 30s in good health and a related stem cell transplant donor.

The chain is built from TRBV6-1 and TRBJ1-3; 9 bases line up with TRBD1. Germline lookup yields CDR1 MNHNS and CDR2 SASEGT. The CDR3 runs 15 residues. The V and J ends lost 8 bases and 4 bases, in that order; junction bases with no gene match: 9. The CDR3 nucleotides read TGTGCCAGCCGGGACAGGGCAACAGGAGGAAACACCATATATTTT. Translated: CASRDRATGGNTIYF.

The chain carries TRBV7-2 and TRBJ2-1; a possible D gene is TRBD1 (6 bases). Germline CDR1 is SGHTA and CDR2 is FQGNSA. V lost 2 bases and J 9 bases, leaving 20 bases between the germline ends. The CDR3 contains 16 residues. As DNA, the CDR3 is TGTGCCAGCAGCTTAAGATGGTCAGGGGTACCCGGTGAGCAGTTCTTC. This codes for CASSLRWSGVPGEQFF.

This clone has a single count. The chain joins TRBV29-1 to TRBJ2-5; D perhaps matches TRBD1 (7 bases). CDR3 length: 12 amino acids. Germline-derived CDR1 and CDR2 are SQVTM and ANQGSEA. V lost 3 bases and J lost 7, with 12 bases in between. The CDR3 DNA reads as TGCAGCGTTGAGGCAGGGGGGACGACCCAGTACTTC. Its translation is CSVEAGGTTQYF.

The V gene is TRBV2, the J gene TRBJ2-2; no firm D call. V was trimmed by 6 bases and J by 3 bases, leaving 8 bases between them. There are 13 residues in the CDR3. Germline V gene sequence: CDR1 SNHLY, CDR2 FYNNEI. CDR3 sequence: CASRFADTGELFF. DNA of the CDR3: TGTGCCAGCAGGTTCGCGGACACCGGGGAGCTGTTTTTT.

The chain is built from TRBV10-3 and TRBJ1-1, with TRBD1 as a possible D gene (6 bases). Per germline, CDR1 ENHRY and CDR2 SYGVKD. The CDR3 totals 14 residues. V gave up 10 bases and J gave up 6 bases, with 21 bases separating them. This CDR3 reads CATRPVQGIPEAFF. The CDR3 nucleotides are TGTGCCACGAGACCTGTACAGGGTATCCCTGAAGCTTTCTTT.

This clone was seen once. The chain joins TRBV4-3 to TRBJ1-2; a possible D gene is TRBD1 (5 bases). Trimming took 0 bases from V and 4 from J, leaving 18 bases between them. The CDR3 totals 17 residues. Germline CDR1 and CDR2: LGHNA and YSLEER. CDR3 coding DNA: TGCGCCAGCAGCCAAGATCTTGAGTCCGCAGGGTCCTATGGCTACACCTTC. Protein sequence: CASSQDLESAGSYGYTF.

A few counts support this clone. V gene TRBV6-5 combines with J gene TRBJ1-5; D gene ambiguous. The CDR3 consists of 15 residues. Germline V gives CDR1 MNHEY, CDR2 SVGAGI. With 5 bases removed from V and 2 bases from J, the gap between germline ends came to 13 bases. Written as DNA, the CDR3 is TGTGCCAGCAGTCCCCATGGGGAAGGCAATCAGCCCCAGCATTTT. It is translated as CASSPHGEGNQPQHF.

The rearrangement joins TRBV19 to TRBJ2-7, with D possibly matching TRBD2 (6 bases). Trimming took off 8 bases at V and 0 bases at J, with 14 bases between the two ends. The CDR3 consists of 14 residues. Germline CDR1 is LNHDA and CDR2 is SQIVND (reference sequence). The CDR3 sequence: CASRVTSASYEQYF. In DNA form, the CDR3 reads TGTGCCAGTCGCGTGACTAGTGCCTCCTACGAGCAGTACTTC. The variable domain in full, with the rest retrieved from reference TRBV19 and TRBJ2-7, is DGGITQSPKYLFRKEGQNVTLSCEQNLNHDAMYWYRQDPGQGLRLIYYSQIVNDFQKGDIAEGYSVSREKKESFPLTVTSAQKNPTAFYLCASRVTSASYEQYFGPGTRLTVT.

V is TRBV14 and J is TRBJ1-1; possible D gene TRBD1, 5 bases. Germline CDR1 reads SGHDN; CDR2 reads FVKESK. The CDR3 has 14 residues. Between the trimmed V and J ends, which lost 4 bases and 6 bases, there was a span of 15 bases. CDR3 DNA sequence: TGTGCCAGCAGCCCGCGGTGGGGGGGGGCTGAAGCTTTCTTT. Encoded protein: CASSPRWGGAEAFF.

The chain recombines TRBV7-9 with TRBJ1-1; no reliable D call. The ends were cut back, 4 bases at V and 8 bases at J, with 14 bases in the middle. The CDR3 has 13 amino acids. Germline CDR1 and CDR2: SEHNR and FQNEAQ (reference sequence). CDR3 residues: CASSSRETREAFF. The CDR3 region has the DNA TGTGCCAGCAGCTCCCGGGAGACCCGAGAAGCTTTCTTT.

This clone was seen a handful of times. The chain combines TRBV7-2 with TRBJ1-6, with D uncertain. The CDR3 runs to 15 residues. Deletions cut 1 base from V and 8 bases from J, with 12 bases between. Germline values: CDR1 SGHTA, CDR2 FQGNSA. The CDR3 DNA sequence: TGTGCCAGCAGCTTAGTACTAGGGCTGGATTCACCCCTCCACTTT. Its translation: CASSLVLGLDSPLHF.

The V gene is TRBV10-3, the J gene TRBJ1-1; no definite D call. The V gene's germline CDR1 is ENHRY and CDR2 SYGVKD. This CDR3 spans 13 amino acids. V lost 9 bases and J 1 base, leaving 12 bases between the germline ends. The CDR3 nucleotides read TGTGCCATGCAAAACGGGCCGAACACTGAAGCTTTCTTT. Translating it yields CAMQNGPNTEAFF.

The rearrangement joins TRBV11-2 to TRBJ1-2; 10 bases are shared with TRBD1. Germline V CDR1 and CDR2: SGHAT, FQNNGV. The CDR3 runs 16 residues. Unmatched junction bases numbered 4, after V lost 1 base and J lost 2 bases. The CDR3 loop is CASSLVGQGTNYGYTF. CDR3 nucleotide sequence: TGTGCCAGCAGCTTAGTGGGACAGGGGACCAACTATGGCTACACCTTC.

The sample holds one count of this clone. The chain links TRBV4-3 to TRBJ2-4; D is unclear. This CDR3 is built from 14 residues. In germline, CDR1 is LGHNA, CDR2 YSLEER. Trimming removed 0 bases at V and 5 bases at J, with 8 bases between. The CDR3 DNA is TGCGCCAGCAGCCAAGACTCCCTCGAAAACATTCAGTACTTC. Its protein product is CASSQDSLENIQYF.

The V call is TRBV5-1, the J call TRBJ1-6; 9 positions agree with TRBD1. This CDR3 has 18 residues. V lost 4 bases to trimming and J lost 5 bases; unmatched junction nucleotides: 13. CDR1 is SGHRS, CDR2 YFSETQ, per germline. The CDR3 spells CASSPGTGFLDNNSPLHF. The CDR3 bases are TGCGCCAGCAGCCCTGGGACAGGGTTCCTCGACAATAATTCACCCCTCCACTTT. Filled out from reference TRBV5-1 and TRBJ1-6, the complete variable domain reads KAGVTQTPRYLIKTRGQQVTLSCSPISGHRSVSWYQQTPGQGLQFLFEYFSETQRNKGNFPGRFSGRQFSNSRSEMNVSTLELGDSALYLCASSPGTGFLDNNSPLHFGNGTRLTVT.

This chain uses TRBV5-4 with TRBJ1-3; no reliable D call. V gave up 7 bases and J gave up 1 base, with 6 bases separating them. Per the germline V gene, CDR1 is SGHNT and CDR2 is YYREEE (reference sequence). The CDR3 has 12 residues. CDR3: CASGFSGNTIYF. The CDR3 DNA follows: TGTGCCAGCGGTTTTTCTGGAAACACCATATATTTT.

This chain joins TRBV18 and TRBJ1-1; 7 bases match TRBD1. Germline-derived CDR1 and CDR2 are KGHSH and LQKENI. CDR3 length: 14 residues. V trimming: 5 bases; J trimming: 2 bases; junction bases outside the gene matches: 5. This CDR3 reads CASSAGTANTEAFF. The CDR3 bases are TGTGCCAGCTCAGCCGGGACAGCAAACACTGAAGCTTTCTTT. Complete variable domain (other parts from reference TRBV18 and TRBJ1-1): NAGVMQNPRHLVRRRGQEARLRCSPMKGHSHVYWYRQLPEEGLKFMVYLQKENIIDESGMPKERFSAEFPKEGPSILRIQQVVRGDSAAYFCASSAGTANTEAFFGQGTRLTVV.

The gene calls are TRBV6-5 and TRBJ2-1, with D hard to call. V was clipped by 11 bases and J by 6 bases, with 11 bases between them. This CDR3 comprises 11 residues. Germline CDR1 and CDR2: MNHEY and SVGAGI. As DNA, the CDR3 is TGTGCCTGTCGTCGGGTCAATGAGCAGTTCTTC. Translated: CACRRVNEQFF.

V is TRBV5-1 and J is TRBJ1-3, with D possibly matching TRBD1 (6 bases). The V and J ends lost 4 bases and 4 bases respectively, with 21 bases between them. This CDR3 is 17 amino acids long. CDR1 SGHRS and CDR2 YFSETQ come from the germline V gene. The CDR3 loop reads CASSGEKVGGPGNTIYF. In DNA, the CDR3 is TGCGCCAGCAGCGGCGAAAAGGTTGGGGGCCCAGGAAACACCATATATTTT.

In DNA, the CDR3 is TGTGCCAGCCGGGGGGGCAGCACCGGGGAGCTGTTTTTT. This codes for CASRGGSTGELFF. J is TRBJ2-2 and V is TRBV6-5, with TRBD2 identical over 8 bases. This CDR3 has 13 residues. CDR1 and CDR2 (germline): MNHEY, SVGAGI. The ends lost 8 bases at V and 4 bases at J; junction bases unmatched: 3.

The chain employs TRBV2 and TRBJ2-1; 9 nucleotides line up with TRBD2. Germline lookup yields CDR1 SNHLY and CDR2 FYNNEI. Germline trimming cut 5 bases from V and 6 bases from J; bases unmatched to any gene: 8. This CDR3 is 15 amino acids long. CDR3 DNA: TGTGCCAGCAGTCCCGAGAGCGGGGGGCTCAATGAGCAGTTCTTC. Translation gives CASSPESGGLNEQFF. Together with reference TRBV2 and TRBJ2-1, the CDR3 gives the full variable domain: EPEVTQTPSHQVTQMGQEVILRCVPISNHLYFYWYRQILGQKVEFLVSFYNNEISEKSEIFDDQFSVERPDGSNFTLKIRSTKLEDSAMYFCASSPESGGLNEQFFGPGTRLTVL.

In DNA, the CDR3 is TGTGCCAGCAGCAAAGAGGGACAGTCAACTGGAAACACCATATATTTT. It codes for CASSKEGQSTGNTIYF. The V and J genes are TRBV21-1 and TRBJ1-3; TRBD1 reflects the table's D call only, with no check against the DNA. TRBV21-1 corresponds to a pseudogene. CDR3 length: 16 residues.

CDR3 sequence reads: CASSQDRTANTEAFF. The DNA of the CDR3 is TGTGCCAGCAGCCAAGACCGGACAGCGAACACTGAAGCTTTCTTT. This rearrangement joins TRBV4-2 to TRBJ1-1; weak D call: TRBD1 (6 bases). The CDR3 length is 15 residues. Deletions cut 0 bases from V and 1 base from J, with 9 bases between. CDR1 LGHNA and CDR2 YNFKEQ come from the germline V gene.

The rearrangement uses TRBV18 and TRBJ1-1, with D unresolved. V was pared by 2 bases and J by 0 bases, with 13 bases between. The V gene's germline CDR1 is KGHSH and CDR2 LQKENI. The CDR3 length is 16 residues. The CDR3 is CASSPFQRHLNTEAFF. The CDR3 DNA follows: TGTGCCAGCTCACCATTCCAACGGCACCTGAACACTGAAGCTTTCTTT.

This rearrangement joins TRBV9 to TRBJ1-1; D remains ambiguous. CDR3 length: 15 residues. Per the germline V gene, CDR1 is SGDLS and CDR2 is YYNGEE. V lost 4 bases, J lost 1 base, and 14 bases lay in between. The CDR3 spells CASSPWRGGNTEAFF. The CDR3 region has the DNA TGTGCCAGCAGCCCCTGGAGAGGAGGGAACACTGAAGCTTTCTTT.

The chain employs TRBV10-3 and TRBJ1-1; the D is unclear. CDR1 and CDR2 (germline): ENHRY, SYGVKD. CDR3 size: 13 residues. V was pared by 6 bases and J by 5 bases, with 13 bases between. CDR3 loop: CAISYLGGTEAFF. The CDR3, as DNA: TGTGCCATCAGCTACTTGGGAGGAACTGAAGCTTTCTTT.

The J gene is TRBJ2-4, the V gene TRBV4-1; 8 positions agree with TRBD2. The V gene's germline CDR1 is MGHRA and CDR2 YSYEKL. J was trimmed by 0 bases and V by 3 bases; bases with no gene match: 7. The CDR3 extends over 17 amino acids. CDR3 residues: CASSQPRTSRAKNIQYF. In nucleotides, the CDR3 is TGCGCCAGCAGCCAGCCCAGGACTAGCCGAGCCAAAAACATTCAGTACTTC.

This chain uses TRBV7-2 with TRBJ2-1; TRBD1 is a possible D gene (5 bases). The CDR3 spans 13 residues. Trimming took 1 base from V and 8 from J, leaving 9 bases between them. Germline V gene data show CDR1 as SGHTA and CDR2 as FQGNSA. CDR3 nucleotide sequence: TGTGCCAGCAGCTTAGTTTTCAGGGATGAGCAGTTCTTC. Amino acids: CASSLVFRDEQFF.

The rearrangement uses TRBV5-4 and TRBJ1-2, with D possibly TRBD1 on 5 matching bases. This CDR3 contains 14 residues. Germline V gene data show CDR1 as SGHNT and CDR2 as YYREEE (reference sequence). Trimming removed 0 bases at V and 4 bases at J, with 10 bases between. The CDR3, as DNA: TGTGCCAGCAGCTTGGCCGGCGGGGCCTATGGCTACACCTTC. Protein sequence: CASSLAGGAYGYTF.

V gene TRBV19 combines with J gene TRBJ2-1; perhaps TRBD2 as D (5 bases). The germline CDR1 and CDR2 sequences are LNHDA and SQIVND (reference sequence). V shed 3 bases and J shed 0 bases, with 9 bases lying between them. The CDR3 consists of 15 residues. The CDR3 reads CASSISGSSYNEQFF. CDR3 DNA: TGTGCCAGTAGTATTTCGGGGAGCTCCTACAATGAGCAGTTCTTC.